These 30 T cell receptor beta chains originate from one sample sequenced in a study of blood T cell repertoires in COVID-19. Produced via immunoSEQ multiplex PCR; TCRdb's table is partial and in-frame only. Among approximately 160,000 clones listed, approximately 85% were seen once. Sequencing was done on a sample of peripheral blood. These receptor sequences come from a man in his sixties with active or convalescent COVID-19.

The chain employs TRBV21-1 and TRBJ1-6; the table's D gene call, TRBD1, was not cross checked with the DNA. TRBV21-1 is classified as a pseudogene. The CDR3 length is 12 residues. The CDR3 here is CATLSGESPLHF. The CDR3 bases are TGTGCCACTCTTTCAGGGGAATCACCCCTCCACTTT.

The V call is TRBV7-8, the J call TRBJ2-2; D uncertain. V dropped 1 base and J dropped 1 base, with 4 bases sitting between them. This CDR3 is built from 14 residues. The germline CDR1 and CDR2 sequences are SGHVS and FQNEAQ. The CDR3: CASSLGQNTGELFF. CDR3 bases: TGTGCCAGCAGCTTAGGACAGAACACCGGGGAGCTGTTTTTT.

DNA for the CDR3: TGTGCCAGCAGTTACTCGATGGCGGGAGATCAGTTCTTC. Its translation is CASSYSMAGDQFF. The chain joins TRBV6-6 to TRBJ2-1, with TRBD2 matching 7 bases. The CDR3 loop spans 13 amino acids. V gave up 0 bases and J gave up 13 bases; unmatched junction bases: 6. Germline V gene sequence: CDR1 MNHNY, CDR2 SVGAGI (reference sequence).

Many counts were recorded for this clone. V gene TRBV5-4 combines with J gene TRBJ2-7; TRBD1 matches 7 bases. The CDR3 loop spans 14 amino acids. J was trimmed by 9 bases and V by 2 bases; bases with no gene match: 11. Germline V gene sequence: CDR1 SGHNT, CDR2 YYREEE (reference sequence). CDR3 protein: CASSFFRDSIGQYF. In DNA form, the CDR3 reads TGTGCCAGCAGCTTTTTCCGGGACAGCATAGGGCAGTACTTC.

The V gene is TRBV28, the J gene TRBJ2-7; TRBD1 aligns across 8 bases. The ends lost 5 bases at V and 0 bases at J; junction bases unmatched: 12. CDR1 and CDR2 from the germline V gene are MDHEN and SYDVKM. This CDR3 comprises 17 residues. This CDR3 reads CASSPPGQGMSSYEQYF. The CDR3 DNA follows: TGTGCCAGCAGTCCACCCGGACAGGGCATGAGCTCCTACGAGCAGTACTTC. The entire variable domain, with the rest obtained from reference TRBV28 and TRBJ2-7, is as follows: DVKVTQSSRYLVKRTGEKVFLECVQDMDHENMFWYRQDPGLGLRLIYFSYDVKMKEKGDIPEGYSVSREKKERFSLILESASTNQTSMYLCASSPPGQGMSSYEQYFGPGTRLTVT.

This chain uses TRBV28 with TRBJ2-6; 12 nucleotides line up with TRBD1. Germline trimming cut 4 bases from V and 1 base from J; bases unmatched to any gene: 2. This CDR3 contains 17 residues. Germline values: CDR1 MDHEN, CDR2 SYDVKM. The CDR3 DNA is TGTGCCAGCAGTTGGGGACAGGGGGCGTCTGGGGCCAACGTCCTGACTTTC. It codes for CASSWGQGASGANVLTF.

The V call is TRBV3-1 (or the pseudogene TRBV3-2), the J call TRBJ1-2; D ambiguous. The CDR3 spans 14 residues. CDR1 and CDR2 from the germline V gene are LGHDT and YNNKEL (reference sequence). The V gene lost 3 bases and the J gene lost 6 bases, with 14 bases spanning the gap. CDR3 sequence reads: CASSQGRSPHGYTF. The CDR3 DNA reads as TGTGCCAGCAGCCAGGGCCGGTCCCCCCATGGCTACACCTTC.

The CDR3 loop is CASSSGTSGPYNEQFF. The CDR3 DNA reads as TGTGCCAGCAGCTCCGGGACTAGCGGGCCCTACAATGAGCAGTTCTTC. The V gene is TRBV28, the J gene TRBJ2-1, with 12 bases that match TRBD2. V gave up 6 bases and J gave up 2 bases; unmatched junction bases: 5. Germline V gene lookup returns CDR1 MDHEN and CDR2 SYDVKM. The CDR3 extends over 16 amino acids.

V is TRBV5-1 and J is TRBJ2-5; D perhaps matches TRBD1 (6 bases). CDR3 length: 14 amino acids. Trimming removed 4 bases from V and 5 bases from J, with 15 bases in between. Germline CDR1 is SGHRS and CDR2 is YFSETQ. CDR3 protein: CASSLQGSMETQYF. For the CDR3, the DNA is TGCGCCAGCAGCCTGCAGGGGTCCATGGAGACCCAGTACTTC.

The rearrangement links TRBV6-5 to TRBJ1-1, with 8 bases aligning to TRBD1. The J segment lost 3 bases and the V segment lost 6 bases, leaving 3 bases of the junction unmatched. CDR1 MNHEY and CDR2 SVGAGI come from the germline V gene. This CDR3 has 13 amino acids. The CDR3 DNA follows: TGTGCCAGCAGGGACAGGGTGGACACTGAAGCTTTCTTT. Its translation: CASRDRVDTEAFF.

This clone has a handful of counts. This sequence joins TRBV4-2 and TRBJ2-2, with D hard to call. V dropped 4 bases and J dropped 1 base, with 10 bases sitting between them. The CDR3 has 15 residues. From germline, CDR1 is LGHNA and CDR2 YNFKEQ. This chain's CDR3 is CASSLLSGNTGELFF. The CDR3, as DNA: TGTGCCAGCAGCCTCCTCAGTGGGAACACCGGGGAGCTGTTTTTT.

This clone was counted many times. The chain employs TRBV19 and TRBJ1-1, with 12 bases aligning to TRBD1. Germline-derived CDR1 and CDR2 are LNHDA and SQIVND (reference sequence). The CDR3 sequence is 17 residues long. Germline trimming cut 5 bases from V and 6 bases from J; bases unmatched to any gene: 13. Here the CDR3 DNA reads TGTGCCAGTAGTCCTCAATCTGGGGACAGGGGGCTCGCTGAAGCTTTCTTT. Translation: CASSPQSGDRGLAEAFF.

V and J are TRBV25-1 and TRBJ2-1; no clear D gene. Trimming left V 5 bases short and J 0 bases short, with 5 bases between. The germline V gene has CDR1 MGHDK and CDR2 SYGVNS. This CDR3 spans 13 amino acids. This CDR3 reads CASSRYSYNEQFF. The CDR3 region has the DNA TGTGCCAGCAGTCGGTACTCCTACAATGAGCAGTTCTTC.

The chain uses TRBV27 and TRBJ1-6; TRBD1 aligns across 7 bases. Trimming removed 6 bases from V and 5 bases from J; junction bases left unmatched: 4. This CDR3 spans 14 amino acids. Germline V gene sequence: CDR1 MNHEY, CDR2 SMNVEV (reference sequence). This CDR3 reads CASSIGTDNSPLHF. The CDR3 DNA follows: TGTGCCAGCAGCATAGGGACAGATAATTCACCCCTCCACTTT.

This clone occurred a few times. The V call is TRBV4-2, the J call TRBJ2-2; 9 positions agree with TRBD2. The V and J ends lost 1 base and 7 bases, in that order; junction bases with no gene match: 10. The CDR3 has 17 amino acids. Per the germline V gene, CDR1 is LGHNA and CDR2 is YNFKEQ. As DNA, the CDR3 is TGTGCCAGCAGCCAAGTAGATCTAGCGGGATTCCTCGGGGAGCTGTTTTTT. Protein: CASSQVDLAGFLGELFF.

The chain joins TRBV27 to TRBJ2-1, with 7 positions matching TRBD2. V lost 0 bases, J lost 6 bases, and 14 bases stayed unmatched. This CDR3 contains 18 residues. Germline V CDR1 and CDR2: MNHEY, SMNVEV (reference sequence). CDR3 region: CASSLSRDGAGVLNEQFF. The CDR3 DNA is TGTGCCAGCAGTTTATCCCGCGATGGGGCGGGAGTGCTCAATGAGCAGTTCTTC.

V usage is TRBV6-4 and J usage is TRBJ2-3; 8 bases line up with TRBD2. V shed 5 bases and J 5 bases; nucleotides not matched to a gene: 6. Germline CDR1 MRHNA, CDR2 SNTAGT. The length of the CDR3 is 14 residues. The CDR3 protein is CASSLAGPRDTQYF. For the CDR3, the DNA is TGTGCCAGCAGTTTAGCGGGGCCCAGAGATACGCAGTATTTT.

The V and J genes are TRBV7-6 and TRBJ2-7; perhaps TRBD2 as D (6 bases). Per the germline V gene, CDR1 is SGHVS and CDR2 is FNYEAQ. The CDR3 runs 16 residues. The V end was cut by 5 bases, the J end by 0 bases, with 17 bases between. The CDR3 protein is CASSPLPGSGSYEQYF. CDR3 nucleotide sequence: TGTGCCAGCAGCCCTCTTCCCGGGAGTGGCTCCTACGAGCAGTACTTC.

The chain recombines TRBV2 with TRBJ1-6; D gene uncertain. The CDR3 extends over 16 amino acids. V lost 4 bases to trimming and J lost 0 bases, with 10 bases between them. Germline V lookup: CDR1 SNHLY, CDR2 FYNNEI. In DNA form, the CDR3 reads TGTGCCAGCAGTGTGGGCAGAAGCTCCTATAATTCACCCCTCCACTTT. The encoded protein is CASSVGRSSYNSPLHF.

The CDR3 region has the DNA TGTGCCAGCAGTCGGGACAGGGCACGTGAATCACCCCTCCACTTT. It yields the protein CASSRDRARESPLHF. The rearrangement uses TRBV6-5 and TRBJ1-6; 9 bases align to TRBD1. CDR1 is MNHEY, CDR2 SVGAGI, per germline. With 5 bases clipped from V and 10 bases from J, the junction kept 9 bases outside the gene matches. There are 15 residues in the CDR3.

The chain employs TRBV5-4 and TRBJ2-5; TRBD2 agrees at 11 bases. The CDR3 consists of 14 residues. Germline V gene lookup returns CDR1 SGHNT and CDR2 YYREEE (reference sequence). J was trimmed by 3 bases and V by 4 bases; bases with no gene match: 2. CDR3 sequence: CASSTSGRKETQYF. CDR3 DNA sequence: TGTGCCAGCAGCACTAGCGGGAGAAAAGAGACCCAGTACTTC.

CDR3 nucleotide sequence: TGTGCCAGCAGTGAAGCGGGGAGGCTTGCGCAGTATTTT. This codes for CASSEAGRLAQYF. This rearrangement joins TRBV2 to TRBJ2-3; perhaps TRBD2 as D (6 bases). The CDR3 contains 13 residues. The germline gives CDR1 SNHLY, CDR2 FYNNEI. The V end lost 0 bases, the J end lost 10 bases, and 11 bases lay between the germline ends. Supplemented by reference TRBV2 and TRBJ2-3, the full variable domain reads EPEVTQTPSHQVTQMGQEVILRCVPISNHLYFYWYRQILGQKVEFLVSFYNNEISEKSEIFDDQFSVERPDGSNFTLKIRSTKLEDSAMYFCASSEAGRLAQYFGPGTRLTVL.

This clone was detected a few times. V and J are TRBV6-5 and TRBJ2-3, with 8 nucleotides matching TRBD1. With 4 bases clipped from V and 2 bases from J, the junction kept 8 bases outside the gene matches. This CDR3 has 16 amino acids. Looked up from germline, CDR1 is MNHEY and CDR2 is SVGAGI. The CDR3 region has the DNA TGTGCCAGCAGTTCAACCGGGACAGGAGTCACAGATACGCAGTATTTT. Residues: CASSSTGTGVTDTQYF.

The CDR3 DNA reads TGTGCCAGCAGCTCACTGCGGGGATATAGCAATCAGCCCCAGCATTTT. Protein: CASSSLRGYSNQPQHF. This chain links TRBV5-6 with TRBJ1-5; the D is unclear. The V end was cut by 3 bases, the J end by 0 bases, with 13 bases between. The V gene's germline CDR1 is SGHDT and CDR2 YYEEEE. The CDR3 loop spans 16 amino acids.

This rearrangement joins TRBV3-1 (or the pseudogene TRBV3-2) to TRBJ2-7; TRBD1 aligns across 8 bases. CDR3 size: 14 residues. V was clipped by 5 bases and J by 0 bases; unmatched bases: 3. Germline V gene sequence: CDR1 LGHDT, CDR2 YNNKEL (reference sequence). The CDR3: CASSVDRVSYEQYF. The CDR3 DNA follows: TGTGCCAGCAGCGTGGACAGGGTCTCCTACGAGCAGTACTTC.

The DNA of the CDR3 is TGCGCCAGCAGCTTTTCGGGAGAGACCCAGTACTTC. Translating gives CASSFSGETQYF. The rearrangement joins TRBV5-1 to TRBJ2-5; no clear D gene. Trimming removed 2 bases at V and 4 bases at J, with 6 bases between. CDR1 is SGHRS and CDR2 is YFSETQ in the germline V gene. The CDR3 is 12 residues long.

In its sample, this clone was seen once. This chain links TRBV24-1 with TRBJ2-1, with D possibly matching TRBD1 (6 bases). Germline CDR1 KGHDR, CDR2 SFDVKD. V was pared by 0 bases and J by 0 bases, with 17 bases between. The CDR3 totals 19 residues. The CDR3 protein is CATSDLPDSSRSSYNEQFF. The CDR3 DNA reads TGTGCCACCAGTGATTTGCCGGACAGTTCCAGAAGCTCCTACAATGAGCAGTTCTTC.

The chain is built from TRBV3-1 (or the pseudogene TRBV3-2) and TRBJ2-2; D unclear. The V gene's germline CDR1 is LGHDT and CDR2 YNNKEL (reference sequence). Trimming removed 3 bases from V and 7 bases from J, with 6 bases in between. This CDR3 has 12 amino acids. CDR3: CASSQASGELFF. CDR3 DNA sequence: TGTGCCAGCAGCCAGGCTAGCGGGGAGCTGTTTTTT.

This chain links TRBV18 with TRBJ2-3; TRBD2 might be the D (6 bases). The CDR3 loop spans 15 amino acids. The V and J ends lost 5 bases and 1 base respectively, with 13 bases between them. Germline V gene data show CDR1 as KGHSH and CDR2 as LQKENI. The CDR3 region has the DNA TGTGCCAGCTCAACTCTCGGGGGAGGCACAGATACGCAGTATTTT. Translated: CASSTLGGGTDTQYF. The variable domain in full, with the rest retrieved from reference TRBV18 and TRBJ2-3, is NAGVMQNPRHLVRRRGQEARLRCSPMKGHSHVYWYRQLPEEGLKFMVYLQKENIIDESGMPKERFSAEFPKEGPSILRIQQVVRGDSAAYFCASSTLGGGTDTQYFGPGTRLTVL.

The chain uses TRBV6-4 and TRBJ1-1, with unresolved D. The CDR3 extends over 14 amino acids. CDR1 and CDR2 from the germline V gene are MRHNA and SNTAGT. V was pared by 3 bases and J by 0 bases, with 8 bases between. The CDR3: CASSESSMNTEAFF. CDR3 DNA sequence: TGTGCCAGCAGTGAGTCGAGTATGAACACTGAAGCTTTCTTT.